This TCR beta chain was identified in a study of cytomegalovirus exposure and HLA in healthy donors (dated by TCRdb to 2015 to 2018). Notes on the research overall: In an earlier analysis of about 560 of the donors, around 290 Gb of sequence data and roughly 100 million unique TCR beta sequences from 150 million to 200 million T cells were reported. The T cell repertoires of some 670 subjects were profiled by immunosequencing and related to cytomegalovirus serostatus. All discovery cohort repertoires had been generated on a single sequencing platform. Donor age, sex, ethnicity and CMV serostatus were collected together with the repertoire data. To study patterns of TCR occurrence, a later analysis re-analyzed previously published TCR beta repertoires from 550 to 800 donors and added high-resolution HLA genotyping. HLA typing covered class I and class II loci at four-digit resolution. Roughly 5 DR-DQ haplotypes were handled as single units for association and clustering because linkage in the cohort was strong. To predict cytomegalovirus infection status, the study combined high-throughput TCR immunosequencing, statistical association of individual TCRs with disease status, and machine learning. In the later analysis, no new phenotypic data were used to find candidate immune exposures; instead, reliance was placed on TCR beta sequences and their occurrence across donors. Across approximately 400 genotyped donors of the cohort, an average of roughly 250,000 unique TCR beta nucleotide sequences per donor were sequenced, and roughly 17% of those sequences were non-productive. The study aimed to test whether signatures of past pathogen exposure could be identified by cataloging public T cell receptors. Besides the first cohort of more than 650 subjects, a separate validation cohort made up of 120 different subjects was used. The genetic ancestry cluster associated with self-reported Caucasian donors included 70% to 85% of the 300 to 450 genotyped donors. The number of typed donors differed by locus: about 629-640 for A, B, C, DRB1 and DQB1; some 500 for DQA1; some 610 for DPA1; and roughly 490 for DPB1. In an earlier analysis of a few hundred of the donors, high-throughput TCR beta sequencing was used to judge whether each TCR beta V gene segment behaved as functional or pseudogenic. An early release covering 500 to 750 HLA-typed donors comprised about 320 gigabases of sequencing data and tens of millions of unique TCR sequences. In a later genetic analysis, genome-wide SNP genotypes for about 65% of the roughly 700 donors were used, and that subset was treated as a discovery cohort. What the authors observed across the whole study: Several of the top co-occurrence clusters appeared to be linked to parvovirus B19, influenza, CMV and Epstein-Barr virus, according to a later analysis. The study gave a list of over 150 TCR beta chains associated with cytomegalovirus. A group of highly shared sequence variants was considered likely to be a technical artifact of the sequencing pipeline. An earlier analysis of approximately 570 of the donors showed that most TCR beta V segments appeared in productive rearrangements either about 87% or about 30% of the time, which broadly matched IMGT annotations. A further reported finding was that TCR beta sequences accurately predicted the HLA-A and HLA-B alleles for most subjects in the first cohort. In this cohort, only TCR beta chains were sequenced, and detectable features were limited by the absence of alpha or paired-chain data. The earlier analysis of some 540 of the donors excluded some 15 rarely observed V segments, including chromosome 9 orphons, because counts were too low. According to a later genetic analysis, donors in an Asian-associated ancestry cluster had fewer N-insertions in productive TCRs than the approximately 700-donor mean. Cytomegalovirus status was reported to be diagnosed by the classifier with high specificity and sensitivity in both the original and validation cohorts. The authors suggested that the approach could potentially be extended to other disease states and immunological phenotypes. A later analysis found that most CMV-associated TCR beta chains appeared HLA-restricted, with HLA associations seemingly driven largely by CMV exposure. At a false discovery rate of 0.05, a later analysis linked 16,951 TCR beta sequences to specific HLA alleles. In a later analysis, TCR association rates were found to vary across HLA loci, with the most associated TCRs seen for DRB1 alleles and the fewest for HLA-C alleles. Roughly uniform sequencing depth across donors was assumed in presence/absence analyses, although this assumption may not hold. The only immune exposure information available for the cohort was CMV serostatus. A later analysis found that HLA-associated TCR beta chains were more clonally expanded and had lower generation probabilities than equally common non-associated chains. The 87-base-pair reads could not distinguish some IMGT-functional V segments, including TRBV6-2 and TRBV6-3, so those segments were excluded. In vitro tests confirmed that a few of the cytomegalovirus-associated TCR beta chains recognize cytomegalovirus antigens. Because HLA typing was unavailable for some donors at each locus, only the typed subset was used in association tests. Most TCR sequences were observed very rarely across donors, whereas some public TCRs were present in many individuals. When HLA alleles, especially DR and DQ, strongly co-occurred, TCR associations were difficult to assign to individual alleles. A later genetic analysis associated a missense DCLRE1C variant with V-gene and J-gene trimming of TCR beta chains, and an independent cohort replicated the association. Linkage disequilibrium might explain the correlated functional status among segregating V segments, but an unknown experimental factor could not be ruled out.

As for this clone: Its antigen remains undetermined. No much larger clonotype is one base removed from it; base qualities were not supplied.

The cohort was made up of around 720 healthy bone marrow donors. Cohort members were all nominally healthy when sampled, although unrecorded immune exposures were likely present. The donor tested CMV seropositive and was one of the 289 seropositive cohort members. A peripheral blood sample was provided by each donor, and peripheral blood mononuclear cells were used for TCR beta sequencing. The Qiagen DNeasy Blood Extraction Kit was used to extract genomic DNA from the blood cell samples. Counted from cysteine to phenylalanine, this CDR3 has 16 amino acids. The retained sequence is limited to the CDR3, 48 bases, with the frame set at the first base. Via the germline V gene (reference sequence), CDR1 is SEHNR and CDR2 FQNEAQ. The library was prepared using the immunoSEQ multiplex PCR assay. A mixture of 60 forward primers for TCR Vbeta segments and 13 reverse primers for TCR Jbeta segments was used in the multiplex PCR. The CDR3 region of rearranged TCR beta genes was amplified from genomic DNA with a multiplex PCR assay. The amplified TCR beta libraries were sequenced on the Illumina HiSeq System as 87-base-pair reads. The source study handled its data this way. Across the 500 to 850 repertoires, a later analysis counted some 81 million unique TCR beta chains, 8.5 million to 12 million of which were shared by at least two donors. To remove PCR and sequencing errors, raw reads were error-corrected and collapsed into unique sequences using a nearest-neighbor algorithm that merged closely related sequences. Alignment of CDR3 sequences to IMGT reference sequences was used to assign V, D and J gene segments. For a sequence to be retained, a match of at least six nucleotides was required to both a V gene segment and a J gene segment. A rearrangement was called productive if the CDR3 had no stop codons and remained in frame with V and J, and every other rearrangement was called non-productive. Following IMGT convention, CDR3 was defined as the stretch from the second conserved V-encoded cysteine up to the conserved J-encoded phenylalanine. The earlier analysis of some 540 of the donors excluded any sequence lacking an unambiguous match to a single V gene segment. An earlier analysis of 450 to 650 of the donors called V segments functional above 56.7% productive rearrangements and segregating when the between-donor standard deviation exceeded 5%. A statistical classification framework was built to diagnose cytomegalovirus status from the catalog of TCR beta chain sequences. V and J gene assignment, in a later analysis, came from comparing TCR nucleotide sequences with IMGT/GENE-DB human TR gene sequences. A later analysis assigned CDR3 sequences and most-parsimonious VDJ recombination scenarios with the TCRdist pipeline. In a later analysis, every TCR beta chain was defined by the combination of its CDR3 amino acid sequence and its V-gene family, and reads without a unique V-gene family were dropped. A later analysis removed several hundred highly shared, low-generation-probability nucleotide sequences to deal with suspected cross-contamination and a sequencing artifact. For each public chain, a later analysis derived a clonal expansion index from normalized ranks of inferred template counts within each repertoire. In a later analysis, generation probabilities were computed with a VDJ recombination model fitted to out-of-frame rearrangements, and the resulting probabilities were checked against IGoR. Hypergeometric tests were used in a later analysis to score TCR-TCR, TCR-HLA and TCR-CMV co-occurrence, with a repertoire-size bias correction applied to the TCR pairs. In a later analysis, false discovery rates were estimated by permuting HLA or CMV assignments 20 times. A later analysis grouped co-occurring TCRs with DBSCAN, adding TCRdist sequence similarity when clustering within HLA-allele-positive subsets. For co-occurrence clustering, repertoires with fewer than 30,000 or more than 120,000 public chains were excluded, along with about five repertoires with anomalous nucleotide sharing. In its TCRdb copy, this immuneACCESS table keeps in-frame sequences only and misses some clones. Where compared with another copy, unresolved V genes explain less than half of these, and the others have no known cause. That table supplies the V and J calls and clone size; D and trimming were determined from the DNA. The sample profile shows 150,000 to 200,000 clones; 75% of them were found once. The top ten hold about 8% of the sample.

The receptor chain draws on TRBV7-9 and TRBJ1-2, with TRBD1 identical over 12 junction bases. This sequence originates from a middle-aged woman in good health and CMV-seropositive. The sample consisted of PBMCs. The DNA reads TGTTCCTGCGGCCAACGCCCGGGACAGGGGGCGTATGGCTACACCTTC. Its coded protein is CSCGQRPGQGAYGYTF.